This T cell receptor beta chain was identified during a study of blood T cell repertoires in COVID-19. Study-wide context: Samples of COVID-19 (acute and convalescent) were obtained from the United States, Italy and Spain. Nucleic acid was either cDNA or gDNA, and it came from T cells, B-cell-depleted T cells, or PBMCs.

Original handling: Amplification with reference gene primers provided the estimates of nucleated cell counts. Data came from immunoSEQ multiplex PCR; TCRdb stores just in-frame clones and leaves some out. V, J and clone size derive from that table, while D and trimming were established from the DNA sequence. The sample holds approximately 91,000 clones; roughly 87% are singletons and the top ten take 3.5% to 5.5%. From germline, CDR1 is SGHAT and CDR2 FQNNGV. The CDR3 has 15 amino acids. The V end was cut by 3 bases, the J end by 5 bases, with 13 bases between. The sequenced material came from peripheral blood. This TCR derives from a man in his 70s with acute or convalescent COVID-19. The V and J genes are TRBV11-2 and TRBJ1-4; D might be TRBD1 (5 bases). The CDR3 region is CASSLQGGQNEKLFF. CDR3 nucleotide sequence: TGTGCCAGCAGCTTGCAGGGAGGTCAAAATGAAAAACTGTTTTTT.